The source of this TCR beta chain is a study of Tregs in tolerant kidney transplant recipients. Background on the study: The nonmyeloablative bone marrow transplants came from related graft donors, with transient mixed chimerism.

Germline CDR1 and CDR2: SGHRS and YFSETQ. The J segment lost 2 bases and the V segment lost 2 bases, leaving 6 bases of the junction unmatched. This CDR3 contains 15 residues. Notes on the study in general: The most relevant donor-specific Treg TCRbeta repertoire apparently came from expansion with activated donor B cells. For some patients, primers changed over time, blocking nucleotide-level comparison.

A word on this clone: Its specificity is not known.

Unstimulated regulatory T cells (CD4+CD25+CD127-), CD4+CD25- non-regulatory cells, CD4 and CD8 cells were FACS-sorted from thawed PBMCs. Using immunoSEQ multiplex PCR, the repertoire was profiled, and TCRdb retains in-frame clones only, with some absent. Of 60,000 to 70,000 clones detected, over 85% appear once; the ten largest clones hold approximately 9.9%. The sequence was collected from a human donor who received a combined kidney and bone marrow transplant. The chain carries TRBV5-1 and TRBJ2-7; 8 bases match TRBD1. Sequencing was performed on CD8+ T cells from blood, taken before the transplant. The CDR3 sequence: CASSFGSGGTYEQYF. In DNA form, the CDR3 reads TGCGCCAGCAGCTTTGGTTCAGGGGGCACCTACGAGCAGTACTTC. Full variable domain (missing parts from reference TRBV5-1 and TRBJ2-7): KAGVTQTPRYLIKTRGQQVTLSCSPISGHRSVSWYQQTPGQGLQFLFEYFSETQRNKGNFPGRFSGRQFSNSRSEMNVSTLELGDSALYLCASSFGSGGTYEQYFGPGTRLTVT.